A single T cell receptor beta chain is shown here with its context. In the authors' workflow: How many nucleated cells were present was estimated from reference gene primer amplification. TCRdb keeps only in-frame clones here, not all; method: immunoSEQ multiplex PCR. The D gene and trimming were derived from the DNA, and the V and J assignments and clone size from that table. The data show approximately 240,000 clones, around 82% seen once. The data derive from a study of blood T cell repertoires in COVID-19. In the study overall: Some COVID-19 samples were acute and others convalescent; all came from the United States, Italy and Spain.

In germline, CDR1 is SGHTA, CDR2 FQGNSA. Trimming cost V 4 bases and J 2 bases; bases outside gene matches: 4. This CDR3 spans 15 amino acids. Source material: peripheral blood. The genes are TRBV7-2 and TRBJ2-3; 9 bases are shared with TRBD2. This receptor was identified in a woman older than 75 with active or convalescent COVID-19. The CDR3 protein is CASSSGLAHTDTQYF. CDR3 bases: TGTGCCAGCAGCTCTGGACTAGCGCACACAGATACGCAGTATTTT.